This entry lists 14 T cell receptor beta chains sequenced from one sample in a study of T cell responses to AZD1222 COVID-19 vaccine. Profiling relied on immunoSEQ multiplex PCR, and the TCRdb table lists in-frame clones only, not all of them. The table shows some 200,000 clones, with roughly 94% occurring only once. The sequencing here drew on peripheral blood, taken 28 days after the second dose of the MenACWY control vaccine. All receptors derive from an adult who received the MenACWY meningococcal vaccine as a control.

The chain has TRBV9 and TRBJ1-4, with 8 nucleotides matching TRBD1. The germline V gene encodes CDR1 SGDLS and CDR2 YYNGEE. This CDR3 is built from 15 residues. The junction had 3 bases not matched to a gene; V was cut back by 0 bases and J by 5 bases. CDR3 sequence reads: CASSVAAGGNEKLFF. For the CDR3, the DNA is TGTGCCAGCAGCGTAGCTGCAGGGGGCAATGAAAAACTGTTTTTT.

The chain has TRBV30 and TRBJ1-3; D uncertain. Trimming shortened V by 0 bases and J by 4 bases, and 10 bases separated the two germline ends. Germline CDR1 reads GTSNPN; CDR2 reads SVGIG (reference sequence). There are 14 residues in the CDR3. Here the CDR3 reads CAWSVQRLGNTIYF. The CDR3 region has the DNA TGTGCCTGGAGTGTTCAACGACTCGGAAACACCATATATTTT.

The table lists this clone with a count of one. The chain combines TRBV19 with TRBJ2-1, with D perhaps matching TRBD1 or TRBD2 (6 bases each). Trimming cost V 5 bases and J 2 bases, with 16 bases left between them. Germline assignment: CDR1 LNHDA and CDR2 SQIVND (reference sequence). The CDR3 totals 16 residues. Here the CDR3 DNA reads TGTGCCAGTAGTTACACGTGGGGGGCGCCCTACAATGAGCAGTTCTTC. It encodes CASSYTWGAPYNEQFF.

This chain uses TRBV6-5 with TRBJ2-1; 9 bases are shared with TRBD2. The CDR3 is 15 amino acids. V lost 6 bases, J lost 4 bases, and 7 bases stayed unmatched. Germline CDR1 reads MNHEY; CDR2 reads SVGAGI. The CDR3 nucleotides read TGTGCCAGCAGCACCAGCGGGAGGCCTTACAATGAGCAGTTCTTC. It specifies CASSTSGRPYNEQFF.

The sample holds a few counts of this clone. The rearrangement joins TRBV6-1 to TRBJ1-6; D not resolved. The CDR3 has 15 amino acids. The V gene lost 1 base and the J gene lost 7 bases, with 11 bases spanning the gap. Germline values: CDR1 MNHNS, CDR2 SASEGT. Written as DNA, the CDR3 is TGTGCCAGCAGTGAAGACGCCCGAACAAATTCACCCCTCCACTTT. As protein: CASSEDARTNSPLHF.

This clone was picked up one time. CDR3 region: CASSQDSGGAYEQYF. CDR3 nucleotide sequence: TGCGCCAGCAGCCAAGACAGCGGGGGGGCTTACGAGCAGTACTTC. V usage is TRBV4-1 and J usage is TRBJ2-7; 10 nucleotides match TRBD2. Looked up from germline, CDR1 is MGHRA and CDR2 is YSYEKL. V dropped 0 bases and J dropped 4; count of bases not matched to a gene: 3. The CDR3 contains 15 residues.

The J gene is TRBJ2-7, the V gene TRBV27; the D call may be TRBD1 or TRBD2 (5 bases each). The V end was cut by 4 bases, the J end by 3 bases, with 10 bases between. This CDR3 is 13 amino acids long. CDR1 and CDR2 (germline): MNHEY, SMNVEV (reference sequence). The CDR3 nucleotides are TGTGCCAGCAGTTCACAGGAGGTCTACGAGCAGTACTTC. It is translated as CASSSQEVYEQYF.

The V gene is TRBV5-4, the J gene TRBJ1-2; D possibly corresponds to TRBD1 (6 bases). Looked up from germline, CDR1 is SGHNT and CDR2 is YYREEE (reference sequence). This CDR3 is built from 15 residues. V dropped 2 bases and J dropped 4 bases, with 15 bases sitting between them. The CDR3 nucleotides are TGTGCCAGCAGCTTATCCAACAGGGACTTCTATGGCTACACCTTC. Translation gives CASSLSNRDFYGYTF.

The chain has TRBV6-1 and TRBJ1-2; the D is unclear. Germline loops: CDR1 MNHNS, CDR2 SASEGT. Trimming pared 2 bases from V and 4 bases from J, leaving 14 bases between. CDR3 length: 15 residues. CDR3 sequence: CASSEYDMGIYGYTF. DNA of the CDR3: TGTGCCAGCAGTGAATACGATATGGGGATCTATGGCTACACCTTC.

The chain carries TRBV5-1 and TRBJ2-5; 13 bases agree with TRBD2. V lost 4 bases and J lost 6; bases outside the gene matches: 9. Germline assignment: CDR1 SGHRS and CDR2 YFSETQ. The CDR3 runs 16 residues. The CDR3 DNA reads TGCGCCAGCAGCGGCCAGACTAGCGGGGGGCTAAAGACCCAGTACTTC. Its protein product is CASSGQTSGGLKTQYF.

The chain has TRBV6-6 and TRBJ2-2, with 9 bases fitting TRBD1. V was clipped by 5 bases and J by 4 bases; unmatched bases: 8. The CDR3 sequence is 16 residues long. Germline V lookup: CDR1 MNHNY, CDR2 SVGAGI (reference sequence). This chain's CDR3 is CASSGGTGKGTGELFF. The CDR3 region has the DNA TGTGCCAGCAGTGGTGGGACAGGGAAGGGCACCGGGGAGCTGTTTTTT.

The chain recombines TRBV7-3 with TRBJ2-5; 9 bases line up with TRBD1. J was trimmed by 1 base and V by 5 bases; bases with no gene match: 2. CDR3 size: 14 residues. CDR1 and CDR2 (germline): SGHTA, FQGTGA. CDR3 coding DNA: TGTGCCAGCAGCCCACAGGGGGCCCAAGAGACCCAGTACTTC. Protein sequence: CASSPQGAQETQYF.

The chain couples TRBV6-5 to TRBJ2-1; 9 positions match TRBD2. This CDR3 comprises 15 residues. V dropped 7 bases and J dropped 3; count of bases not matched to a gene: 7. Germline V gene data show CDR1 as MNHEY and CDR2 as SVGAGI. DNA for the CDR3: TGTGCCAGCACCATAGCGGGAGCGTACTACAATGAGCAGTTCTTC. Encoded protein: CASTIAGAYYNEQFF.

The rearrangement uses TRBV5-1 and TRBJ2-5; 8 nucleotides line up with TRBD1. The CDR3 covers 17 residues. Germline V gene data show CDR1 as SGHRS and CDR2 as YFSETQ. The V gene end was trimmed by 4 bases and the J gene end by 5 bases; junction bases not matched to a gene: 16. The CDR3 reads CASSKGTGVGSWETQYF. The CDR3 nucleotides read TGCGCCAGCAGCAAAGGGACAGGAGTCGGCAGTTGGGAGACCCAGTACTTC.